These T cell receptor beta chains were read from a single sample in a study of Graves' ophthalmopathy and Graves' hyperthyroidism. TCRdb used MiXCR to reprocess the multiplex PCR reads, holding one entry per CDR3 protein. The sample yields over a million distinct CDR3 sequences, 35% to 40% seen once. Sequencing was carried out using peripheral blood or thyroid tissue (not recorded which). These receptors all come from an adult man with Graves' hyperthyroidism. Each CDR3 is given with its conserved first and last residue. The D gene is left open where the match is weak. Only part of the rows carry a size: once, few, many, or a class if the clone is expanded.

size,D,V,J,CDR3,DNA
NA,TRBD1,TRBV29-1,TRBJ1-1,CSVEDGTGGSEAFF,TGCAGCGTTGAAGACGGGACAGGGGGCAGTGAAGCTTTCTTT
NA,NA,TRBV10-3,TRBJ1-2,CATRRIRDKSYGYTF,TGTGCCACCCGACGGATCAGGGACAAGTCCTATGGCTACACCTTC
few,NA,TRBV30,TRBJ2-2,CAWSGQIGELFF,TGTGCCTGGAGTGGACAGATCGGGGAGCTGTTTTTT
NA,NA,TRBV7-9,TRBJ1-2,CASIDGGAGNTF,TGTGCCAGCATCGATGGAGGGGCTGGAAACACTTTC
few,TRBD1,TRBV10-3,TRBJ1-1,CASRPWTGELHLMAFF,TGTGCCAGCAGGCCGTGGACAGGGGAGCTCCATTTGATGGCTTTCTTT
NA,NA,TRBV20-1,TRBJ1-3,CSARQTSSGNTIYF,TGCAGTGCTAGGCAGACATCCTCTGGAAACACCATATATTTT
few,NA,TRBV5-1,TRBJ1-3,CASSSGFTSGNTIYF,TGCGCCAGCAGCTCAGGATTTACCTCTGGAAACACCATATATTTT
NA,TRBD1,TRBV20-1,TRBJ1-2,CSARKHRGRGRGYTF,TGCAGTGCTAGGAAGCACAGGGGGCGCGGGCGTGGCTACACCTTC
NA,NA,TRBV29-1,TRBJ1-4,CSGYRVEKLFF,TGCAGCGGATACAGGGTTGAAAAACTGTTTTTT
NA,NA,TRBV15,TRBJ1-6,CATSREVAWSYGSSYNSPLHF,TGTGCCACCAGCAGAGAGGTTGCCTGGAGTTATGGGAGCTCCTATAATTCACCCCTCCACTTT
many,NA,TRBV11-2,TRBJ1-4,CASSGIPGGGEKLFF,TGTGCCAGCAGCGGTATCCCAGGAGGAGGAGAAAAACTGTTTTTT
many,TRBD1,TRBV7-3,TRBJ2-2,CASSLGQAGELFF,TGTGCCAGCAGTCTCGGACAGGCCGGGGAGCTGTTTTTT
NA,NA,TRBV5-6,TRBJ1-1,CAGSLGRGTEAFF,TGTGCCGGCAGCTTGGGGAGGGGTACTGAAGCTTTCTTT
NA,NA,TRBV20-1,TRBJ2-2,CSAGGSNTGELFF,TGCAGTGCTGGCGGGTCGAACACCGGGGAGCTGTTTTTT
NA,NA,TRBV5-6,TRBJ2-7,CASSGIFRGGEQYF,TGTGCCAGCAGCGGTATTTTTAGGGGAGGAGAGCAGTACTTC
NA,NA,TRBV29-1,TRBJ1-1,CSVEPQGTEAFF,TGCAGCGTTGAACCACAGGGCACTGAAGCTTTCTTT
NA,NA,TRBV6-1,TRBJ2-5,CASIGRVRETQYF,TGTGCCAGCATCGGCAGGGTGAGAGAGACCCAGTACTTC
many,TRBD1,TRBV20-1,TRBJ1-1,CSASRGRTEAFF,TGCAGTGCTAGCAGGGGGCGAACTGAAGCTTTCTTT
many,NA,TRBV20-1,TRBJ2-7,CSARLLYEQYF,TGCAGTGCTAGATTGTTATACGAGCAGTACTTC
NA,TRBD1,TRBV4-3,TRBJ2-3,CASSQEDRGFADTQYF,TGCGCCAGCAGCCAAGAGGACAGGGGATTTGCAGATACGCAGTATTTT
NA,NA,TRBV2,TRBJ2-6,CASTEGGANVLTF,TGTGCCAGCACCGAAGGGGGGGCCAACGTCCTGACTTTC
NA,TRBD1,TRBV25-1,TRBJ2-5,CASSLTGTSVETQYF,TGTGCCAGCAGCCTGACAGGGACCTCCGTGGAGACCCAGTACTTC
many,NA,TRBV5-1,TRBJ2-2,CASSLGHVNTGELFF,TGCGCCAGCAGCTTGGGACATGTAAACACCGGGGAGCTGTTTTTT
many,NA,TRBV20-1,TRBJ2-2,CSAPRQSNTGELFF,TGCAGTGCGCCACGACAGAGCAACACCGGGGAGCTGTTTTTT
many,TRBD1,TRBV2,TRBJ1-5,CASSPDRGSNQPQHF,TGTGCCAGCAGTCCAGACAGGGGGAGCAATCAGCCCCAGCATTTT
once,TRBD1,TRBV10-3,TRBJ1-6,CAISWDRDDSPLHF,TGTGCCATCAGTTGGGACAGGGATGATTCACCCCTCCACTTT
many,NA,TRBV5-1,TRBJ1-1,CASSLGQGLYTEAFF,TGCGCCAGCAGCTTGGGGCAGGGGCTTTACACTGAAGCTTTCTTT
many,NA,TRBV20-1,TRBJ1-2,CSARDPFAQGNYGYTF,TGCAGTGCTAGAGATCCGTTCGCCCAGGGAAACTATGGCTACACCTTC
few,NA,TRBV7-2,TRBJ1-4,CAEANGGNNEKLFF,TGTGCCGAAGCTAATGGGGGCAATAATGAAAAACTGTTTTTT
many,NA,TRBV5-5,TRBJ2-7,CASSWNMEYYEQYF,TGTGCCAGCAGCTGGAACATGGAGTACTACGAGCAGTACTTC
NA,TRBD2,TRBV5-1,TRBJ2-6,CASSSTSGGATGANVLTF,TGCGCCAGCAGCTCTACTAGCGGGGGAGCCACCGGGGCCAACGTCCTGACTTTC
NA,NA,TRBV9,TRBJ1-4,CASSVIVGRSYEKLFF,TGTGCCAGCAGCGTAATAGTGGGCAGGAGTTATGAAAAACTGTTTTTT
few,TRBD1,TRBV10-2,TRBJ1-2,CASSRTGQGRNYGYTF,TGTGCCAGCAGCAGAACGGGACAGGGACGGAACTATGGCTACACCTTC
NA,TRBD1,TRBV27,TRBJ2-7,CASSPGGQGDYEQYF,TGTGCCAGCTCACCCGGGGGACAGGGGGACTACGAGCAGTACTTC
few,NA,TRBV27,TRBJ2-5,CASKWRGEGTQYF,TGTGCCAGCAAATGGAGAGGGGAAGGGACCCAGTACTTC
many,TRBD1,TRBV2,TRBJ1-2,CASSNRDRGLKDGYTF,TGTGCCAGCAGTAACCGGGACAGGGGGCTGAAGGATGGCTACACCTTC
few,TRBD2,TRBV20-1,TRBJ2-7,CSARGIRRELIFYEQYF,TGCAGTGCTAGAGGGATTCGGCGGGAGTTAATTTTCTACGAGCAGTACTTC
many,NA,TRBV24-1,TRBJ1-5,CATGGDDQPQHF,TGTGCCACCGGGGGGGACGATCAGCCCCAGCATTTT
NA,TRBD2,TRBV15,TRBJ2-7,CASRKTSGGIYEQYF,TGTGCCAGCAGAAAGACTAGCGGGGGAATCTACGAGCAGTACTTC
NA,NA,TRBV19,TRBJ1-1,CASSQPINTEAFF,TGTGCCAGTAGCCAGCCCATAAACACTGAAGCTTTCTTT